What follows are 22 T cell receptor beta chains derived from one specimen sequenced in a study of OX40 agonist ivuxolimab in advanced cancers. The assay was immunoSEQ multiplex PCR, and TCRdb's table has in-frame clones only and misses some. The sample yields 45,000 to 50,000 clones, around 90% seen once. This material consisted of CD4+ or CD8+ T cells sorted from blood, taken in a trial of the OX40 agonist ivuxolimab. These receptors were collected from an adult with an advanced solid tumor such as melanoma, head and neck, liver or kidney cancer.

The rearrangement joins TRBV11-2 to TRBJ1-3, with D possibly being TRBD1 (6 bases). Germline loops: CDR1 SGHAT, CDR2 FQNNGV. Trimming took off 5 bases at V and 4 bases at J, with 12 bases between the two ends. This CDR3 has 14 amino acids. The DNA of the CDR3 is TGTGCCAGCAGCGTAACAGGGACCGGAAACACCATATATTTT. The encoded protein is CASSVTGTGNTIYF.

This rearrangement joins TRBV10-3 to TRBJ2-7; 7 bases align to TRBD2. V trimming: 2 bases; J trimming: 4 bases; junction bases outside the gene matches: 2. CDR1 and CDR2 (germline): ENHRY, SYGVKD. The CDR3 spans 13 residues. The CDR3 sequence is CAISEGLVYEQYV. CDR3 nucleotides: TGTGCCATCAGTGAGGGACTAGTATACGAGCAGTACGTC.

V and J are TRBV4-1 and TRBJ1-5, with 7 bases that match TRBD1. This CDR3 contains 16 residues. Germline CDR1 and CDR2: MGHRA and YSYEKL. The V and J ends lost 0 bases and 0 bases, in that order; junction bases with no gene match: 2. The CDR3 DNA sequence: TGCGCCAGCAGCCAAGAAGGGACAGTTAGCAATCAGCCCCAGCATTTT. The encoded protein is CASSQEGTVSNQPQHF.

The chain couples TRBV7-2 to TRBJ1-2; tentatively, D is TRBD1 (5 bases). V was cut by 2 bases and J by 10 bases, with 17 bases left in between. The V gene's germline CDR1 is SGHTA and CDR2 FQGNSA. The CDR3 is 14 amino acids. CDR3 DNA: TGTGCCAGCAGCTTAAATCTGGGCAGGGCGGTCTACACCTTC. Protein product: CASSLNLGRAVYTF.

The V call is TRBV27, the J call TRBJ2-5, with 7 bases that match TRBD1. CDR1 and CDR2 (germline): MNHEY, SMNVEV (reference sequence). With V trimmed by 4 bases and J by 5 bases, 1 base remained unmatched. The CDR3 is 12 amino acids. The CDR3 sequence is CASSYRGETQYF. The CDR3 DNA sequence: TGTGCCAGCAGTTACAGGGGCGAGACCCAGTACTTC.

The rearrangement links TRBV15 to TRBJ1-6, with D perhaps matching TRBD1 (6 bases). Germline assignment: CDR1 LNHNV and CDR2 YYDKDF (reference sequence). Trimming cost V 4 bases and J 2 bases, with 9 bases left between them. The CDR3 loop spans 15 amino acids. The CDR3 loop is CATSIGQTYNSPLHF. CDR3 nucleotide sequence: TGTGCCACCAGCATAGGACAGACCTATAATTCACCCCTCCACTTT.

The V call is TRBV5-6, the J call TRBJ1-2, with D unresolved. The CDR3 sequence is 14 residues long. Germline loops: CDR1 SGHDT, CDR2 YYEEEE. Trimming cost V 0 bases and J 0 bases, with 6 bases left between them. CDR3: CASSLVGSNYGYTF. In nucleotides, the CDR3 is TGTGCCAGCAGCTTGGTCGGATCTAACTATGGCTACACCTTC.

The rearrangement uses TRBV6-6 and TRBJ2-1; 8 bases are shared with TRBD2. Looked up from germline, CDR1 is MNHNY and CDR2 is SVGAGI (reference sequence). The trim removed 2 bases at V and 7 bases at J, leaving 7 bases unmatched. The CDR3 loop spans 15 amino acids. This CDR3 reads CASSYVGGARNEQFF. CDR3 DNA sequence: TGTGCCAGCAGTTACGTCGGGGGGGCCCGGAATGAGCAGTTCTTC.

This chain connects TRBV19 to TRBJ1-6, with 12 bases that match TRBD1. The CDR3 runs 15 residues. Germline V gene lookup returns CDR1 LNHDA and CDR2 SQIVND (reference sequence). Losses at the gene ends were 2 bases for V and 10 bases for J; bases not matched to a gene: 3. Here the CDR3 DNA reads TGTGCCAGTAGTATAAGCGGGACAGGGGGCTCACCCCTCCACTTT. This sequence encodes CASSISGTGGSPLHF. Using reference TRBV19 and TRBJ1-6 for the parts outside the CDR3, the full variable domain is DGGITQSPKYLFRKEGQNVTLSCEQNLNHDAMYWYRQDPGQGLRLIYYSQIVNDFQKGDIAEGYSVSREKKESFPLTVTSAQKNPTAFYLCASSISGTGGSPLHFGNGTRLTVT.

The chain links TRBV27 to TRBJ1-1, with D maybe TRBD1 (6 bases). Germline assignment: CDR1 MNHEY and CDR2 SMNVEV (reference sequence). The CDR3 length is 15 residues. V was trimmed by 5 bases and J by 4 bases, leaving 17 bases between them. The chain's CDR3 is CASSTSGEIGTEAFF. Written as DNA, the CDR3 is TGTGCCAGCAGTACCTCAGGGGAGATTGGCACTGAAGCTTTCTTT.

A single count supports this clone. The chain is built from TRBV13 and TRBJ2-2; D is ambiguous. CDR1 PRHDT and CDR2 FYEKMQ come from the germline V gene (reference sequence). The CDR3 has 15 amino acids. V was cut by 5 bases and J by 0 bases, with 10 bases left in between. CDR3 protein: CASSPLRTNTGELFF. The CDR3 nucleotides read TGTGCCAGCAGCCCTCTCCGAACGAACACCGGGGAGCTGTTTTTT.

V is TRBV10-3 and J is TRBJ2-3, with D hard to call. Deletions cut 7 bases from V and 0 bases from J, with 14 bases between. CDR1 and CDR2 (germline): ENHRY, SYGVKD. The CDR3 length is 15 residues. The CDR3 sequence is CAITSNEASTDTQYF. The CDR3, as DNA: TGTGCCATCACTTCCAACGAAGCTAGCACAGATACGCAGTATTTT.

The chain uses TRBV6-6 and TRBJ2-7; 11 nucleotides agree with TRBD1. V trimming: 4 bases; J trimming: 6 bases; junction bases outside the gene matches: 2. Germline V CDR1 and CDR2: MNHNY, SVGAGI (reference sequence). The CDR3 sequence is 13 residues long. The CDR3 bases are TGTGCCAGCAGTTCTGGGACAGGGGGCGAGCAGTACGTC. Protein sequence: CASSSGTGGEQYV.

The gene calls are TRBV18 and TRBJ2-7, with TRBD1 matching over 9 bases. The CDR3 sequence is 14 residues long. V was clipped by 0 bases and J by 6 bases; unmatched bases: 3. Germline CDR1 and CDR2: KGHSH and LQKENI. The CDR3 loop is CASSPPGTGTEQYF. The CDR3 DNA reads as TGTGCCAGCTCACCACCCGGGACAGGGACCGAGCAGTACTTC.

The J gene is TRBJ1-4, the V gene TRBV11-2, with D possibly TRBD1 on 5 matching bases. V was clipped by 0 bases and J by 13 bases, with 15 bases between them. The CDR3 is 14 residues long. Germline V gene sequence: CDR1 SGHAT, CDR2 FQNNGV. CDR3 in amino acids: CASSLDSPQAGLFF. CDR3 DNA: TGTGCCAGCAGCTTAGATTCTCCACAGGCCGGACTGTTTTTT.

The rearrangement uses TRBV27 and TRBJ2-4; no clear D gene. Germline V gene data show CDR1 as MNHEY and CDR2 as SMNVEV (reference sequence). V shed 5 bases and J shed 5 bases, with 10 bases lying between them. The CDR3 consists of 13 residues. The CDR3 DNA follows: TGTGCCAGCAGTCCGGGCAGTCAAAACATTCAGTACTTC. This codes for CASSPGSQNIQYF.

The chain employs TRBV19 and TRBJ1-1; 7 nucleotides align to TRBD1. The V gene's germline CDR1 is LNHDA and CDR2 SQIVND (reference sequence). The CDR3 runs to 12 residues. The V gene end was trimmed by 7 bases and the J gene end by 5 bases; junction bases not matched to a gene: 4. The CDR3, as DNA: TGTGCCAGTACCACGACAGGGACTGAAGCTTTCTTT. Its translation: CASTTTGTEAFF.

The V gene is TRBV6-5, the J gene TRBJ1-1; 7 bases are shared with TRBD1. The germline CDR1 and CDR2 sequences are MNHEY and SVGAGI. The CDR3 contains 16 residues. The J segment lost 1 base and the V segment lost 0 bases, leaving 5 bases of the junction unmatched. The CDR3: CASSYSRRTGNTEAFF. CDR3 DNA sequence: TGTGCCAGCAGTTACTCGAGACGGACAGGGAACACTGAAGCTTTCTTT.

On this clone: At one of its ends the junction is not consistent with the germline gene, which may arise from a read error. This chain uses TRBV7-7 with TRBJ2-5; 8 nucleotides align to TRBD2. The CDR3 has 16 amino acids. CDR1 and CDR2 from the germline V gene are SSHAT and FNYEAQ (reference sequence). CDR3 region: CASSPTLRGGWETQYF. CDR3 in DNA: TGTGCTAGCAGCCCAACCTTACGGGGGGGCTGGGAGACCCAGTACTTC. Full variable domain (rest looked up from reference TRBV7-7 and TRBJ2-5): GAGVSQSPRYKVTKRGQDVTLRCDPISSHATLYWYQQALGQGPEFLTYFNYEAQPDKSGLPSDRFSAERPEGSISTLTIQRTEQRDSAMYRCASSPTLRGGWETQYFGPGTRLLVL.

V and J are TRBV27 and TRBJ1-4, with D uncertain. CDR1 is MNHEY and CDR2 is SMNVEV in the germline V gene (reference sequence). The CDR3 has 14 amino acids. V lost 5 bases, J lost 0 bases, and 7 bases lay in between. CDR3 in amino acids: CASSPAPTNEKLFF. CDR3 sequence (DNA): TGTGCCAGCAGTCCCGCACCAACTAATGAAAAACTGTTTTTT.

This CDR3 is CASSRGGLANTEAFF. Here the CDR3 DNA reads TGTGCCAGCAGCCGGGGAGGGTTAGCGAACACTGAAGCTTTCTTT. This rearrangement joins TRBV27 to TRBJ1-1, with no clear D. This CDR3 comprises 15 residues. Trimming cost V 6 bases and J 1 base, with 15 bases left between them. Germline-derived CDR1 and CDR2 are MNHEY and SMNVEV (reference sequence).

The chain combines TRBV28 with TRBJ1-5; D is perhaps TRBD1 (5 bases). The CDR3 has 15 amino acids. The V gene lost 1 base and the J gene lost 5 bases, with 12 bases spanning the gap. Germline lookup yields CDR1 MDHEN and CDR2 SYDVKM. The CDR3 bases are TGTGCCAGCAGTTTATACAGGATGCTCTATCAGCCCCAGCATTTT. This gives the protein CASSLYRMLYQPQHF.